This T cell receptor beta chain comes out of a study of OX40 agonist ivuxolimab in advanced cancers. Study-level findings and limits: Average numbers of expanded clones were greater in CD8+ T cells than in CD4+.

This clone showed up just a few times. Its antigen remains unknown. This CDR3 is built from 13 residues. Deletions cut 6 bases from V and 9 bases from J, with 15 bases between. Germline V gives CDR1 MGHDK, CDR2 SYGVNS. The method was immunoSEQ multiplex PCR; TCRdb's version includes in-frame clones alone and lacks a portion of them. Altogether about 63,000 clones are present, roughly nine tenths being singletons, with the ten largest covering around 0.8%. The chain carries TRBV25-1 and TRBJ2-4; D unclear. Sequenced here: CD4+ or CD8+ T cells sorted from blood, sampled in a trial of the OX40 agonist ivuxolimab. This TCR was sampled from an adult with an advanced solid tumor such as melanoma, head and neck, liver or kidney cancer. DNA for the CDR3: TGTGCCAGCAGCGACCCTATTACCAGCATTCAGTACTTC. It encodes CASSDPITSIQYF.